The T cell receptor (beta chain) under discussion was sequenced for a study of T cell changes during pregnancy in multiple sclerosis. This clone was seen once. Sequenced by immunoSEQ multiplex PCR; TCRdb stores in-frame clones only, minus some. This table holds some 80,000 clones, 85% to 95% found once. Germline CDR1 SGHAT, CDR2 FQNNGV. The CDR3 is 17 residues long. Losses at the gene ends were 1 base for V and 1 base for J; bases not matched to a gene: 9. This chain links TRBV11-2 with TRBJ1-1, with 7 bases aligning to TRBD1. This receptor was obtained from a female donor with multiple sclerosis, enrolled in a pregnancy study. Sequencing used peripheral blood, obtained in the third trimester of pregnancy. The CDR3 protein is CASSLGTTGVGNTEAFF. In nucleotides, the CDR3 is TGTGCCAGCAGCTTAGGAACCACAGGGGTAGGGAACACTGAAGCTTTCTTT.